This entry lists 18 T cell receptor beta chains sequenced from one sample in a study of cytomegalovirus exposure and HLA in healthy donors (dated by TCRdb to 2016 to 2017). Library creation used the immunoSEQ multiplex PCR assay. A mixture of 60 forward primers for TCR Vbeta segments and 13 reverse primers for TCR Jbeta segments was used in the multiplex PCR. TCRdb's version of the immuneACCESS table is confined to in-frame rearrangements and falls short of the full clone set. An unresolved V gene accounts for under half of the shortfall where checked; the remainder is of unknown origin. The sample yields 110,000 or so clones; about four fifths were counted once. Jointly, the top ten make up roughly 2.4% of the sample. Sequencing was carried out using PBMCs. These receptors originate from a woman aged 40 to 55 in good health and CMV-seronegative.

The CDR3 loop is CASSLYWRETYNEQFF. CDR3 nucleotide sequence: TGTGCCAGCAGCTTATACTGGCGGGAGACCTACAATGAGCAGTTCTTC. This chain links TRBV7-9 with TRBJ2-1, with 7 bases aligning to TRBD2. J gave up 2 bases and V 2 bases, and 6 bases lay outside the gene matches. The CDR3 consists of 16 residues. The V gene's germline CDR1 is SEHNR and CDR2 FQNEAQ (reference sequence).

The V gene is TRBV28, the J gene TRBJ1-2, with no clear D. The CDR3 loop spans 15 amino acids. Germline lookup yields CDR1 MDHEN and CDR2 SYDVKM. Trimming left V 0 bases short and J 6 bases short, with 14 bases between. CDR3 amino acids: CASSLWVTTGNGYTF. CDR3 in DNA: TGTGCCAGCAGTTTATGGGTCACCACGGGGAATGGCTACACCTTC.

The genes are TRBV2 and TRBJ1-1; TRBD1 matches at 12 bases. This CDR3 has 14 residues. Germline CDR1 is SNHLY and CDR2 is FYNNEI. V was clipped by 5 bases and J by 11 bases; unmatched bases: 9. CDR3 protein: CASSSGTGGAEAFF. The CDR3 DNA is TGTGCCAGCAGTTCCGGGACAGGGGGCGCGGAGGCTTTCTTT.

The rearrangement links TRBV18 to TRBJ1-1; D is undetermined. Germline-derived CDR1 and CDR2 are KGHSH and LQKENI. The CDR3 has 13 amino acids. The V end lost 3 bases, the J end lost 2 bases, and 7 bases lay between the germline ends. The CDR3 bases are TGTGCCAGCTCACCGAAACACAACACTGAAGCTTTCTTT. Its protein product is CASSPKHNTEAFF.

V is TRBV7-9 and J is TRBJ2-7; the D is unclear. The germline gives CDR1 SEHNR, CDR2 FQNEAQ (reference sequence). The ends were cut back, 5 bases at V and 3 bases at J, with 5 bases in the middle. This CDR3 comprises 11 residues. DNA of the CDR3: TGTGCCAGCAGCCGAGACTACGAGCAGTACTTC. It yields the protein CASSRDYEQYF.

The chain uses TRBV14 and TRBJ1-1, with D hard to call. Trimming removed 6 bases from V and 3 bases from J, with 8 bases in between. The CDR3 is 12 residues long. Germline V gene lookup returns CDR1 SGHDN and CDR2 FVKESK. For the CDR3, the DNA is TGTGCCAGCAGAAAATCCTACACTGAAGCTTTCTTT. This encodes CASRKSYTEAFF.

The chain links TRBV4-3 to TRBJ2-1; a weak D match, TRBD2 (5 bases). V was cut by 3 bases and J by 0 bases, with 12 bases left in between. CDR3 size: 16 residues. In germline, CDR1 is LGHNA, CDR2 YSLEER. The CDR3 coding sequence is TGCGCCAGCAGCCAGGCTGAGGGTAGCTCCTACAATGAGCAGTTCTTC. Its translation is CASSQAEGSSYNEQFF.

This chain joins TRBV9 and TRBJ2-1; TRBD2 matches 12 bases. The length of the CDR3 is 18 residues. V trimming: 0 bases; J trimming: 6 bases; junction bases outside the gene matches: 10. CDR1 is SGDLS, CDR2 YYNGEE, per germline. The CDR3 region is CASSVARTSGTSRNEQFF. The DNA for the CDR3 is TGTGCCAGCAGCGTAGCTCGGACTAGCGGGACCTCCCGCAATGAGCAGTTCTTC.

This rearrangement joins TRBV7-9 to TRBJ2-5, with a tentative D call TRBD2 (5 bases). The J call may be wrong; the DNA end is better matched by TRBJ2-7. This CDR3 comprises 12 residues. Germline CDR1 is SEHNR and CDR2 is FQNEAQ (reference sequence). The DNA of the CDR3 is TGTGCCAGCAGCCCCTGGGCGGGCGAGCAGTACTTC. Residues: CASSPWAGEQYF.

This sequence joins TRBV7-9 and TRBJ1-4; D perhaps matches TRBD1 (5 bases). The V and J ends lost 2 bases and 7 bases respectively, with 11 bases between them. The germline gives CDR1 SEHNR, CDR2 FQNEAQ (reference sequence). The length of the CDR3 is 14 residues. CDR3 DNA sequence: TGTGCCAGCAGCTTACCAGGGAAGGCTGAAAAACTGTTTTTT. It codes for CASSLPGKAEKLFF.

The chain is built from TRBV6-6 and TRBJ1-2, with 7 nucleotides matching TRBD1. This CDR3 has 13 residues. Germline values: CDR1 MNHNY, CDR2 SVGAGI (reference sequence). The V and J ends lost 5 bases and 4 bases, in that order; junction bases with no gene match: 4. In DNA form, the CDR3 reads TGTGCCAGCAGTGTGACAGGGCCCTATGGCTACACCTTC. It specifies CASSVTGPYGYTF.

This clone was observed once. J is TRBJ2-5 and V is TRBV5-1; the D is unclear. From germline, CDR1 is SGHRS and CDR2 YFSETQ. Between the trimmed V and J ends, which lost 2 bases and 1 base, there was a span of 9 bases. CDR3 size: 14 residues. In DNA form, the CDR3 reads TGCGCCAGCAGCTTCGGGTCCTCCCAAGAGACCCAGTACTTC. This encodes CASSFGSSQETQYF.

For this clone: The junction and the germline gene differ at one end; a read error may be behind it. V and J are TRBV18 and TRBJ2-5; TRBD2 aligns across 14 bases. This CDR3 region has 17 residues. CDR1 and CDR2 (germline): KGHSH, LQKENI. The CDR3 reads CAGSPGTSGSGRETQYF. The CDR3 region has the DNA TGTGCCGGCTCACCAGGGACTAGCGGGAGTGGAAGGGAGACCCAGTACTTC.

This clone was seen only a few times. J is TRBJ1-1 and V is TRBV10-3; 7 bases are shared with TRBD1. Germline CDR1 reads ENHRY; CDR2 reads SYGVKD. CDR3 size: 14 residues. With V trimmed by 3 bases and J by 4 bases, 5 bases remained unmatched. The CDR3 DNA reads TGTGCCATCAGTGAAGGGGGCGCGGGCACTGAAGCTTTCTTT. This gives the protein CAISEGGAGTEAFF.

V and J are TRBV11-2 and TRBJ1-1, with D hard to call. The germline gives CDR1 SGHAT, CDR2 FQNNGV. The length of the CDR3 is 13 residues. V dropped 5 bases and J dropped 2 bases, with 9 bases sitting between them. CDR3: CASSPVANTEAFF. DNA of the CDR3: TGTGCCAGCAGCCCGGTAGCAAACACTGAAGCTTTCTTT.

The genes are TRBV28 and TRBJ1-2; 7 bases align to TRBD1. V lost 5 bases to trimming and J lost 4 bases; unmatched junction nucleotides: 10. CDR1 MDHEN and CDR2 SYDVKM come from the germline V gene. The CDR3 is made up of 15 amino acids. The CDR3: CASSPGTVDFYGYTF. The CDR3 DNA reads as TGTGCCAGCAGTCCCGGGACAGTTGATTTCTATGGCTACACCTTC.

The table lists this clone with a few counts. The chain links TRBV5-1 to TRBJ2-1, with D tentatively TRBD1 (6 bases). Germline V gene sequence: CDR1 SGHRS, CDR2 YFSETQ. CDR3 length: 15 amino acids. V gave up 3 bases and J gave up 7 bases, with 17 bases separating them. The CDR3 region has the DNA TGCGCCAGCAGCTCCTCCGGGACATTTGTGAATGAGCAGTTCTTC. Translation: CASSSSGTFVNEQFF.

The rearrangement uses TRBV5-1 and TRBJ1-2; no clear D. The CDR3 contains 14 residues. The germline V and J ends were trimmed by 0 bases and 2 bases, with 8 bases remaining between them. From germline, CDR1 is SGHRS and CDR2 YFSETQ. CDR3 in amino acids: CASSLAPENYGYTF. As DNA, the CDR3 is TGCGCCAGCAGCTTGGCCCCGGAGAACTATGGCTACACCTTC.